This T cell receptor beta chain was identified in a study of T cell responses to AZD1222 COVID-19 vaccine. Findings of the study overall: Nearly half of unique spike-specific TCRs reportedly avoided B.1.351 and B.1.1.7 mutated regions. Baseline antibody screening turned up just six or seven seropositive AZD1222 recipients. Donors in the cohort were predominantly white British and more often female, and clonal diversity was possibly underestimated.

Remarks on this clone: What it recognizes is unknown.

Germline CDR1 is MNHEY and CDR2 is SVGEGT. V was trimmed by 0 bases and J by 7 bases, leaving 16 bases between them. This CDR3 spans 16 amino acids. This table comes from immunoSEQ multiplex PCR, and its TCRdb copy is limited to in-frame clones, with some not included. The top ten clones hold around 3.1% of a sample with 120,000 or so clones, 80% to 90% of them seen once. This sequence originates from an adult in good health. Sample: peripheral blood, taken on day 0 of AZD1222 vaccination. The chain combines TRBV6-2 or TRBV6-3 with TRBJ2-1; D may correspond to TRBD1 or TRBD2 (5 bases each). CDR3 residues: CASSYSGVGDGNEQFF. CDR3 in DNA: TGTGCCAGCAGTTACTCTGGGGTGGGGGATGGAAATGAGCAGTTCTTC.